What follows describes a single T cell receptor beta chain. CDR1 and CDR2 from the germline V gene are SGDLS and YYNGEE. The length of the CDR3 is 14 residues. J lost 3 bases, V lost 3 bases, and 3 bases had no gene match. Per the study methods: Reference gene primer amplification in the assay estimated nucleated cell counts. Assay used: immunoSEQ multiplex PCR; TCRdb lists only in-frame clones, some missing. That table furnishes V, J and clone size, whereas the DNA furnished D and trimming. The profile covers over 65,000 clones, with about 81% appearing a single time and 9.2% taken by the ten largest. The sample comes from a study of blood T cell repertoires in COVID-19.

Sequencing was carried out using peripheral blood. The chain has TRBV9 and TRBJ2-5, with 9 bases aligning to TRBD2. The receptor was isolated from a human donor in a cohort sampled during active COVID-19. The chain's CDR3 is CASSGREGEETQYF. In DNA form, the CDR3 reads TGTGCCAGCAGCGGGCGGGAGGGCGAAGAGACCCAGTACTTC. Looking up the rest from reference TRBV9 and TRBJ2-5 gives the full variable domain: DSGVTQTPKHLITATGQRVTLRCSPRSGDLSVYWYQQSLDQGLQFLIQYYNGEERAKGNILERFSAQQFPDLHSELNLSSLELGDSALYFCASSGREGEETQYFGPGTRLLVL.